One and the same sample provided the 2 T cell receptor beta chains below, sequenced in a study of blood T cell repertoires in COVID-19. TCRdb's copy holds only in-frame clones and misses some; the assay was immunoSEQ multiplex PCR. This sample yields 300,000 to 400,000 clones, of which approximately 86% are seen a single time; 7.1% belongs to the top ten. The material sequenced was peripheral blood. These receptors were taken from a woman aged 60-75 years with COVID-19, enrolled during active disease.

V usage is TRBV19 and J usage is TRBJ1-4, with 8 positions matching TRBD1. The ends lost 3 bases at V and 4 bases at J; junction bases unmatched: 4. CDR1 is LNHDA, CDR2 SQIVND, per germline (reference sequence). The CDR3 consists of 15 residues. The CDR3 here is CASSMQGARNEKLFF. Here the CDR3 DNA reads TGTGCCAGTAGTATGCAGGGGGCACGTAATGAAAAACTGTTTTTT. The variable domain in full, with the rest retrieved from reference TRBV19 and TRBJ1-4, is DGGITQSPKYLFRKEGQNVTLSCEQNLNHDAMYWYRQDPGQGLRLIYYSQIVNDFQKGDIAEGYSVSREKKESFPLTVTSAQKNPTAFYLCASSMQGARNEKLFFGSGTQLSVL.

The V gene is TRBV9, the J gene TRBJ1-2; 7 bases are a match to TRBD1. V lost 0 bases, J lost 4 bases, and 3 bases stayed unmatched. The germline CDR1 and CDR2 sequences are SGDLS and YYNGEE. The CDR3 runs to 14 residues. The DNA for the CDR3 is TGTGCCAGCAGCGTAGCAGACAGGGTCTATGGCTACACCTTC. Amino acids: CASSVADRVYGYTF.